Given below is one T cell receptor beta chain in context. Germline trimming cut 6 bases from V and 9 bases from J; bases unmatched to any gene: 11. Per the germline V gene, CDR1 is SGHRS and CDR2 is YFSETQ. The CDR3 extends over 15 amino acids. The source of the sample is a study of T cell clones after liver transplantation. Study at large: Liver transplant recipients had immunosuppression withdrawal attempted within 2 years. TCRbeta sequencing after a pre-transplant mixed lymphocyte reaction identified graft-donor-reactive clones, later tracked in post-transplant blood. Three of the eight recipients were HCV-positive; the rest had non-autoimmune, non-viral transplant indications. Draws occurred before transplant, before withdrawal, and after complete or failed withdrawal.

The repertoire was sequenced with immunoSEQ multiplex PCR; TCRdb's copy has only in-frame clones and lacks some. The data contain 50,000 to 70,000 clones, about 73% of them seen just once; the ten biggest clones take up approximately 3%. The clonotype originates from a human patient who received a liver transplant. Certain T cells may be donor cells from the graft. The specimen comprised CD4+ T cells from blood, sampled at the approximately 15-month timepoint. The chain couples TRBV5-1 to TRBJ2-1; 11 bases match TRBD1. CDR3 region: CASTAGQGASGEQFF. The DNA of the CDR3 is TGCGCCAGCACTGCTGGACAGGGGGCATCTGGTGAGCAGTTCTTC.